The rows below give T cell receptor beta chains drawn from one sample of a study of OX40 agonist ivuxolimab in advanced cancers. TCRdb's table, derived via immunoSEQ multiplex PCR, lists solely in-frame clones and lacks some. The repertoire holds roughly 46,000 clones, with roughly 89% as singletons. Material: CD4+ or CD8+ T cells sorted from blood, obtained in a trial of the OX40 agonist ivuxolimab. These TCRs come from an adult with an advanced solid tumor such as melanoma, head and neck, liver or kidney cancer. CDR3s include the opening cysteine and the closing phenylalanine or tryptophan. The size entry is marked missing in some rows and otherwise reads once, few, many or a size class.

CDR3	length	V	J	size
CATGQGEDTEAFF	13	TRBV10-3	TRBJ1-1	once
CASSLVGGLNTEAFF	15	TRBV11-2	TRBJ1-1	-
CASSPTPIVTGELFF	15	TRBV5-1	TRBJ2-2	-
CASSLAGDTEAFF	13	TRBV11-2	TRBJ1-1	-
CASRRDGTGTNEQFF	15	TRBV6-6	TRBJ2-1	-
CASSLNRGLGNEKLFF	16	TRBV7-2	TRBJ1-4	-
CASRPPGHNIQYF	13	TRBV27	TRBJ2-4	-
CASSLHRLAGFNEQYF	16	TRBV14	TRBJ2-7	-
CASSEFLAGGGDEQFF	16	TRBV6-1	TRBJ2-1	-
CAWSANRVTNEKLFF	15	TRBV30	TRBJ1-4	-
CASSPAGGRSNTEAFF	16	TRBV7-9	TRBJ1-1	-
CASSPLAGVTDTQYF	15	TRBV7-2	TRBJ2-3	-
CASRDSGRSYNEQFF	15	TRBV2	TRBJ2-1	-
CASSEGTGGYEQYF	14	TRBV6-1	TRBJ2-7	-
CASSLGSAADTQYF	14	TRBV19	TRBJ2-3	-
CASSVSGIDGELFF	14	TRBV5-1	TRBJ2-2	-
CASQGGSRTDTQYF	14	TRBV5-1	TRBJ2-3	-
CATNAGIWTGQPQHF	15	TRBV19	TRBJ1-5	-
CASSRPSRQETQYF	14	TRBV7-2	TRBJ2-5	once
CASRRLAGEFVEQFF	15	TRBV6-5	TRBJ2-1	-
CASMVSASGINEQFF	15	TRBV19	TRBJ2-1	-
CASSDNGRDTGELFF	15	TRBV25-1	TRBJ2-2	once
CASSLGLAKGYEQYF	15	TRBV14	TRBJ2-7	-
CASMGNSYEQYF	12	TRBV19	TRBJ2-7	-
CASSLGGARYEQYF	14	TRBV7-9	TRBJ2-7	-
CASSSRQGRSNQPQHF	16	TRBV19	TRBJ1-5	few
CASSLISGFYEQYF	14	TRBV28	TRBJ2-7	-
CAWSVSGLKANYGYTF	16	TRBV30	TRBJ1-2	-
CASSPGTYNEKLFF	14	TRBV2	TRBJ1-4	-
CASKSTGHYGYTF	13	TRBV19	TRBJ1-2	-
CASRMPSGRKAFF	13	TRBV27	TRBJ1-1	-
CASRPQGAGGYTF	13	TRBV28	TRBJ1-2	-
CASSQTSGKVGEQFF	15	TRBV6-1	TRBJ2-1	-
CASGTGGQPQHF	12	TRBV30	TRBJ1-5	once
CASGSYSNQPQHF	13	TRBV4-1	TRBJ1-5	-
CASSQGPNLDSGANVLTF	18	TRBV4-1	TRBJ2-6	-
CASSVGGMNTGELFF	15	TRBV9	TRBJ2-2	-
CASSLSSGRYEQYF	14	TRBV5-4	TRBJ2-7	-
CASSPRGSMLGNEQFF	16	TRBV19	TRBJ2-1	-
CASSSGSGTEAFF	13	TRBV2	TRBJ1-1	few
CASSPDRGNNEQFF	14	TRBV7-7	TRBJ2-1	-